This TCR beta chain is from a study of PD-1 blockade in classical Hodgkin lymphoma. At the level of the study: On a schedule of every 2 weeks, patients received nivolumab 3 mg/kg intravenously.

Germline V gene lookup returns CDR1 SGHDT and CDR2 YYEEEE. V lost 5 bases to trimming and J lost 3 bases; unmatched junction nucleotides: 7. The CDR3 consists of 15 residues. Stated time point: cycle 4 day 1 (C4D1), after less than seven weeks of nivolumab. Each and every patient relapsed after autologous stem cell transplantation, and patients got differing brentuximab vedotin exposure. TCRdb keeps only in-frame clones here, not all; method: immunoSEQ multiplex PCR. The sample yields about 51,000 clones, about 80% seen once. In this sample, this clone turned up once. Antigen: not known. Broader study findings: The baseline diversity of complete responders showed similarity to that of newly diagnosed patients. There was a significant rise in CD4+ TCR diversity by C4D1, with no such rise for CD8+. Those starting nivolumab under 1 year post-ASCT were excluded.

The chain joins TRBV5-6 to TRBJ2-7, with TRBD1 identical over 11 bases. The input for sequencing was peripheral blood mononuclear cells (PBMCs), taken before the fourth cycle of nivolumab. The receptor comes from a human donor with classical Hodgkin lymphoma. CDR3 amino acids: CASSWAGTGGYEQYF. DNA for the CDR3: TGTGCCAGCAGTTGGGCCGGGACAGGGGGCTACGAGCAGTACTTC.